This T cell receptor beta chain is from a study of cytotoxic CD8 clonotypes in ibrutinib-treated CLL. For the study at large: The group held 11 relapsed/refractory and 15 treatment-naive patients, with some 17 IGHV unmutated. Among patients, around 25 responded partially and 2 completely; roughly 14 then stayed remitted and around twelve progressed after median around 70 months.

This clone turned up a few times. The antigen is not known. General observations from the study: Exceeding age-matched healthy donors, baseline clonality also tracked the counts of circulating CD8+ T cells.

Germline CDR1 and CDR2: LNHDA and SQIVND (reference sequence). This CDR3 contains 16 residues. The junction had 9 bases not matched to a gene; V was cut back by 6 bases and J by 2 bases. Data came from immunoSEQ multiplex PCR; TCRdb stores just in-frame clones and leaves some out. The sample includes roughly 60,000 clones, 71% of them seen just once. The rearrangement links TRBV19 to TRBJ1-5, with 8 bases identical to TRBD1. This sequence was found in a human donor with chronic lymphocytic leukemia. Material: PBMCs, obtained after 12 months of ibrutinib treatment. The CDR3 DNA sequence: TGTGCCAGTAGCCCAGGGGGCTCTTGGCGCAATCAGCCCCAGCATTTT. Protein product: CASSPGGSWRNQPQHF.